This entry lists 16 T cell receptor beta chains sequenced from one sample in a study of early T cells in non-severe SARS-CoV-2 infection. TCRdb passed the 5' RACE reads through MiXCR, listing each CDR3 protein once. Among roughly 76,000 distinct CDR3 sequences listed, more than 10% were seen once. Sequenced input: whole blood. These receptors were collected from an adult who was a healthcare worker with PCR-confirmed SARS-CoV-2 infection or an uninfected control (not recorded which).

This clonotype was detected only a few times. The CDR3: CASSMRGDGETQYF. Here the CDR3 DNA reads TGTGCCAGCAGCATGAGGGGTGACGGAGAGACCCAGTACTTC. The chain links TRBV5-4 to TRBJ2-5; D possibly uses TRBD1 or TRBD2 (5 bases each). V was trimmed by 4 bases and J by 4 bases, leaving 14 bases between them. The CDR3 runs to 14 residues. Germline CDR1 and CDR2: SGHNT and YYREEE (reference sequence).

The CDR3 loop is CASSPSLTSGSYEQYF. CDR3 DNA: TGTGCCAGCAGCCCGTCCCTGACTAGCGGGAGTTACGAGCAGTACTTC. The chain couples TRBV7-9 to TRBJ2-7; TRBD2 matches 12 bases. There are 16 residues in the CDR3. Trimming cost V 5 bases and J 4 bases; bases outside gene matches: 9. CDR1 SEHNR and CDR2 FQNEAQ come from the germline V gene (reference sequence).

This clonotype was seen many times. The chain has TRBV30 and TRBJ1-3; D not resolved. The CDR3 length is 12 residues. Trimming left V 1 base short and J 6 bases short, with 7 bases between. CDR1 is GTSNPN and CDR2 is SVGIG in the germline V gene (reference sequence). CDR3 sequence: CAWSAAANTIYF. DNA of the CDR3: TGTGCCTGGAGTGCTGCAGCAAACACCATATATTTT.

This clonotype was seen more than once but under ten times. The chain uses TRBV28 and TRBJ2-1, with D possibly TRBD2 on 7 matching bases. In germline, CDR1 is MDHEN, CDR2 SYDVKM. This CDR3 has 16 amino acids. Trimming left V 1 base short and J 7 bases short, with 17 bases between. Here the CDR3 DNA reads TGTGCCAGCAGTTTATCGGGGGGCGGAGGTCGGAATGAGCAGTTCTTC. It yields the protein CASSLSGGGGRNEQFF.

This clonotype has more than one count but fewer than ten. V and J are TRBV7-9 and TRBJ2-7, with 7 bases aligning to TRBD1. J gave up 2 bases and V 5 bases, and 12 bases lay outside the gene matches. CDR3 size: 16 residues. Germline V gene data show CDR1 as SEHNR and CDR2 as FQNEAQ (reference sequence). The CDR3 here is CASSPPSGTAAYEQYF. DNA for the CDR3: TGTGCCAGCAGCCCCCCCTCCGGGACAGCAGCCTACGAGCAGTACTTC.

The sample holds a few counts of this clonotype. The chain combines TRBV21-1 with TRBJ2-7. TRBV21-1 is a recognized pseudogene. This CDR3 has 14 residues. For the CDR3, the DNA is TGTGCCAGCAGCAAAACCCAGTGCTCCTACGAGCAGTACTTC. It codes for CASSKTQCSYEQYF.

This CDR3 reads CASSLGILGGETQYF. As DNA, the CDR3 is TGTGCCAGCAGCTTGGGCATCTTAGGAGGGGAGACCCAGTACTTC. J is TRBJ2-5 and V is TRBV7-9, with D perhaps matching TRBD2 (6 bases). Germline V lookup: CDR1 SEHNR, CDR2 FQNEAQ (reference sequence). V lost 3 bases, J lost 5 bases, and 16 bases lay in between. This CDR3 has 15 residues.

This clonotype was seen ten or more times. The CDR3 is CASRAGTARPQHF. As DNA, the CDR3 is TGTGCCAGCAGGGCCGGGACAGCGCGGCCCCAGCATTTT. The chain has TRBV6-1 and TRBJ1-5; 7 bases match TRBD1. V trimming: 6 bases; J trimming: 9 bases; junction bases outside the gene matches: 8. CDR3 size: 13 residues. CDR1 is MNHNS, CDR2 SASEGT, per germline.

This clonotype was observed many times. The chain recombines TRBV11-3 with TRBJ2-2, with D perhaps matching TRBD1 (6 bases). The ends were cut back, 5 bases at V and 2 bases at J, with 9 bases in the middle. The CDR3 totals 14 residues. Germline-derived CDR1 and CDR2 are SGHNT and YENEEA. The CDR3: CASSIRGNTGELFF. CDR3 nucleotides: TGTGCCAGCAGCATCAGGGGTAACACCGGGGAGCTGTTTTTT.

The rearrangement joins TRBV5-1 to TRBJ1-2, with D tentatively TRBD1 (6 bases). CDR3 length: 14 residues. V was trimmed by 4 bases and J by 8 bases, leaving 18 bases between them. Germline V gene sequence: CDR1 SGHRS, CDR2 YFSETQ. The CDR3 region is CASSPTQGLGGYTF. The CDR3 nucleotides read TGCGCCAGCAGCCCAACTCAGGGGTTAGGAGGCTACACCTTC.

In its sample, this clonotype was seen a few times. This sequence joins TRBV5-1 and TRBJ2-3; D possibly corresponds to TRBD2 (6 bases). The CDR3 is 15 amino acids. V lost 4 bases, J lost 2 bases, and 14 bases lay in between. Per germline, CDR1 SGHRS and CDR2 YFSETQ. The chain's CDR3 is CASSTWDSDTDTQYF. The CDR3 DNA is TGCGCCAGCAGCACCTGGGACTCTGACACAGATACGCAGTATTTT.

This clonotype occurred a few times. The chain combines TRBV5-1 with TRBJ2-7; no reliable D call. V shed 4 bases and J shed 0 bases, with 8 bases lying between them. CDR1 is SGHRS and CDR2 is YFSETQ in the germline V gene. The CDR3 consists of 13 residues. The CDR3 region has the DNA TGCGCCAGCAGCACACCAGCCTCCTACGAGCAGTACTTC. Protein product: CASSTPASYEQYF. Together with reference TRBV5-1 and TRBJ2-7, the CDR3 gives the full variable domain: KAGVTQTPRYLIKTRGQQVTLSCSPISGHRSVSWYQQTPGQGLQFLFEYFSETQRNKGNFPGRFSGRQFSNSRSEMNVSTLELGDSALYLCASSTPASYEQYFGPGTRLTVT.

This clonotype was seen ten or more times. This chain uses TRBV7-6 with TRBJ2-3; 10 positions match TRBD2. This CDR3 spans 14 amino acids. Germline lookup yields CDR1 SGHVS and CDR2 FNYEAQ. Losses at the gene ends were 5 bases for V and 1 base for J; bases not matched to a gene: 0. Here the CDR3 DNA reads TGTGCCAGCAGCGGGACTAGCGGCACAGATACGCAGTATTTT. It translates to CASSGTSGTDTQYF.

Points on this clonotype: The junction departs from germline at one end; a sequencing error may be responsible. J is TRBJ1-2 and V is TRBV5-5; 9 nucleotides match TRBD1. CDR3 size: 17 residues. From germline, CDR1 is SGHKS and CDR2 YYEKEE (reference sequence). The CDR3 DNA is TGTGTCAGCAGCCTGGGGACAGGGAGTTCTTCTAACTATGGCTACACCTTC. The encoded protein is CVSSLGTGSSSNYGYTF.

This clonotype occurred many times. The rearrangement uses TRBV19 and TRBJ2-6, with 9 bases lining up with TRBD1. Unmatched junction bases numbered 7, after V lost 4 bases and J lost 0 bases. This CDR3 region has 18 residues. Germline CDR1 LNHDA, CDR2 SQIVND (reference sequence). CDR3 residues: CASSTKTGGISGANVLTF. DNA for the CDR3: TGTGCCAGTAGTACCAAGACAGGGGGGATCTCTGGGGCCAACGTCCTGACTTTC.

CDR3 sequence: CASSGVAGGSYEQYF. Here the CDR3 DNA reads TGTGCCAGCAGTGGGGTGGCGGGAGGATCCTACGAGCAGTACTTC. V gene TRBV27 combines with J gene TRBJ2-7; 8 bases fit TRBD2. The germline V gene encodes CDR1 MNHEY and CDR2 SMNVEV (reference sequence). Trimming took 5 bases from V and 1 from J; bases not matched to a gene: 7. The CDR3 has 15 amino acids.